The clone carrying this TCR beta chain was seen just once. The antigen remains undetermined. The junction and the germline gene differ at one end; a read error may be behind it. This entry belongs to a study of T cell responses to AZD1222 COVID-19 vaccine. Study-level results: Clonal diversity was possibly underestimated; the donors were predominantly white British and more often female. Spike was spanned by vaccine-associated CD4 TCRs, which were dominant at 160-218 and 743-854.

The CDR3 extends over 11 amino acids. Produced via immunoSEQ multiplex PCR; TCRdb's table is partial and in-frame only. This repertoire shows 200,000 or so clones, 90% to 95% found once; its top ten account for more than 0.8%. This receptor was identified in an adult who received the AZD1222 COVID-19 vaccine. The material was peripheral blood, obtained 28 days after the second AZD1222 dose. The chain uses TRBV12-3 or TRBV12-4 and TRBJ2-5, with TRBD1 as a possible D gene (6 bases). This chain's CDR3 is CASSLAGAPDF. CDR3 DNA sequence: TGTGCCAGCAGTTTAGCGGGGGCGCCGGACTTC.